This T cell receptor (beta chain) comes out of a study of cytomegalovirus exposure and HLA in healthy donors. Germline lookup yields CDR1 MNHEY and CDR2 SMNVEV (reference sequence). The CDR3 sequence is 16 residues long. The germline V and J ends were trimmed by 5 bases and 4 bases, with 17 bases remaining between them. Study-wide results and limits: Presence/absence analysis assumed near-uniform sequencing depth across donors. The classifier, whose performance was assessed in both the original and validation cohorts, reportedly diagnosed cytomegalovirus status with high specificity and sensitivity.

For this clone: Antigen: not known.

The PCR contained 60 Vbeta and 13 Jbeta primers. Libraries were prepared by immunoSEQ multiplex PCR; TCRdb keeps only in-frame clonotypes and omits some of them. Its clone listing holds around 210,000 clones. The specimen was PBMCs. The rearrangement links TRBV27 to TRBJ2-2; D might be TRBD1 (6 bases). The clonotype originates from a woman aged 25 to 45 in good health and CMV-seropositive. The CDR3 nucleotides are TGTGCCAGCAGTCCCATTGATAGGGGGAGCACCGGGGAGCTGTTTTTT. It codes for CASSPIDRGSTGELFF.